This T cell receptor (beta chain) emerged from a study of blood T cells in healthy people across ages. The ends lost 11 bases at V and 6 bases at J; junction bases unmatched: 6. The CDR3 extends over 13 amino acids. CDR1 and CDR2 from the germline V gene are SNHLY and FYNNEI. The extraction recovered at least 5.5 micrograms of total RNA per sample. Next came a second PCR, run for 7 to 11 cycles, which used a sample-barcoded 5' primer along with a J-beta primer mix. TCRdb analysed the 5' RACE reads with MiXCR anew, one entry per CDR3 protein. The sample comprises some 940,000 distinct CDR3 sequences, roughly 28% of which are singletons, and 9.5% to 13% rests with the top ten. The same data also went into a second study, on T cells of mothers and their children. From that report: Healthy Caucasian mothers, a few in number, and their six children were the donors. The effect of thymic selection on TCR recombination output is similar between related and unrelated pairs.

This clonotype was obtained from a middle-aged woman in good health. Specimen: blood. V usage is TRBV2 and J usage is TRBJ2-1; 11 nucleotides agree with TRBD2. The CDR3 protein is CARTLAGGNEQFF. The CDR3 DNA follows: TGTGCCCGCACCCTAGCGGGGGGCAATGAGCAGTTCTTC.